One and the same sample provided the 26 T cell receptor beta chains below, sequenced in a study of cytotoxic CD8 clonotypes in ibrutinib-treated CLL. TCRdb's copy holds only in-frame clones and misses some; the assay was immunoSEQ multiplex PCR. The data hold tens of thousands of clones, with almost 70% observed a single time. The material was PBMCs, obtained after 12 months of ibrutinib treatment. The receptors derive from a human donor with chronic lymphocytic leukemia.

The chain has TRBV5-4 and TRBJ2-3; D is unclear. Germline loops: CDR1 SGHNT, CDR2 YYREEE (reference sequence). The CDR3 length is 13 residues. V shed 2 bases and J shed 2 bases, with 6 bases lying between them. CDR3 in DNA: TGTGCCAGCAGCTTAGTACCCACAGATACGCAGTATTTT. This sequence encodes CASSLVPTDTQYF.

This chain links TRBV11-3 with TRBJ1-5; the D is unclear. V lost 0 bases and J 3 bases, leaving 15 bases between the germline ends. This CDR3 is 17 amino acids long. Germline V gene sequence: CDR1 SGHNT, CDR2 YENEEA. Here the CDR3 DNA reads TGTGCCAGCAGCTTAGATAGATTCGGGCAAATCAATCAGCCCCAGCATTTT. It yields the protein CASSLDRFGQINQPQHF.

The chain combines TRBV7-2 with TRBJ2-3; TRBD1 aligns across 7 bases. The CDR3 runs to 14 residues. V dropped 8 bases and J dropped 4; count of bases not matched to a gene: 9. Per germline, CDR1 SGHTA and CDR2 FQGNSA. CDR3 region: CASGRQGSPDTQYF. The CDR3 bases are TGTGCCAGCGGCAGACAGGGATCCCCAGATACGCAGTATTTT.

CDR3 nucleotide sequence: TGTGCCAGCAGTACAGGGGTTGGCGGCTACACCTTC. Translated: CASSTGVGGYTF. V usage is TRBV27 and J usage is TRBJ1-2; 7 bases line up with TRBD1. This CDR3 region has 12 residues. Germline V lookup: CDR1 MNHEY, CDR2 SMNVEV (reference sequence). Unmatched junction bases numbered 5, after V lost 5 bases and J lost 8 bases.

This chain connects TRBV28 to TRBJ2-7; the match to TRBD1 covers 7 bases. This CDR3 region has 13 residues. With V trimmed by 2 bases and J by 9 bases, 7 bases remained unmatched. From germline, CDR1 is MDHEN and CDR2 SYDVKM. The CDR3 DNA reads TGTGCCAGCAGTTTACGGCCAGGGGGTTGGCAGTACTTC. It specifies CASSLRPGGWQYF.

The V call is TRBV18, the J call TRBJ2-7; 9 nucleotides line up with TRBD2. CDR3 length: 15 residues. V dropped 6 bases and J dropped 0; count of bases not matched to a gene: 6. Germline CDR1 KGHSH, CDR2 LQKENI. The CDR3 DNA is TGTGCCAGCTCGCCAGGACTAGCGATCTCCTACGAGCAGTACTTC. It encodes CASSPGLAISYEQYF.

The chain links TRBV11-3 to TRBJ2-3; D remains ambiguous. Germline V gene lookup returns CDR1 SGHNT and CDR2 YENEEA. This CDR3 region has 12 residues. Between the trimmed V and J ends, which lost 0 bases and 6 bases, there was a span of 4 bases. CDR3 coding DNA: TGTGCCAGCAGCTTAGATCGGGATACGCAGTATTTT. It specifies CASSLDRDTQYF.

CDR3 region: CASSGPLSTDTQYF. CDR3 sequence (DNA): TGTGCCAGCAGCGGGCCGCTGTCGACAGATACGCAGTATTTT. This chain uses TRBV7-9 with TRBJ2-3; D is uncertain. Germline CDR1 reads SEHNR; CDR2 reads FQNEAQ (reference sequence). The CDR3 is 14 residues long. V lost 5 bases and J 3 bases, leaving 12 bases between the germline ends.

This sequence joins TRBV30 and TRBJ1-5; 7 bases agree with TRBD1. This CDR3 is built from 13 residues. J lost 7 bases, V lost 1 base, and 4 bases had no gene match. CDR1 GTSNPN and CDR2 SVGIG come from the germline V gene (reference sequence). The CDR3 is CAWSAGGGQPQHF. CDR3 nucleotide sequence: TGTGCCTGGAGTGCAGGGGGGGGGCAGCCCCAGCATTTT.

The chain recombines TRBV19 with TRBJ1-3; D is unclear. Germline V gene lookup returns CDR1 LNHDA and CDR2 SQIVND (reference sequence). V lost 6 bases, J lost 0 bases, and 9 bases lay in between. CDR3 size: 14 residues. CDR3 sequence: CASSPRHSGNTIYF. DNA of the CDR3: TGTGCCAGTAGCCCCAGACACTCTGGAAACACCATATATTTT. The entire variable domain, with the rest obtained from reference TRBV19 and TRBJ1-3, is as follows: DGGITQSPKYLFRKEGQNVTLSCEQNLNHDAMYWYRQDPGQGLRLIYYSQIVNDFQKGDIAEGYSVSREKKESFPLTVTSAQKNPTAFYLCASSPRHSGNTIYFGEGSWLTVV.

J is TRBJ2-5 and V is TRBV5-4; TRBD2 aligns across 10 bases. Germline values: CDR1 SGHNT, CDR2 YYREEE (reference sequence). There are 13 residues in the CDR3. V lost 9 bases to trimming and J lost 2 bases; unmatched junction nucleotides: 4. The CDR3 is CANQREGQETQYF. As DNA, the CDR3 is TGTGCCAACCAGCGGGAGGGGCAAGAGACCCAGTACTTC.

The table lists this clone with a count of one. The chain carries TRBV2 and TRBJ2-1; either TRBD1 or TRBD2 may fit D (6 bases each). The V end was cut by 7 bases, the J end by 3 bases, with 16 bases between. The germline V gene encodes CDR1 SNHLY and CDR2 FYNNEI. This CDR3 is 15 amino acids long. The CDR3 coding sequence is TGTGCCAGCATCGAAGGGGGGCGTTACTACAATGAGCAGTTCTTC. Translating gives CASIEGGRYYNEQFF.

V gene TRBV27 combines with J gene TRBJ2-1; 10 bases are a match to TRBD2. There are 15 residues in the CDR3. CDR1 and CDR2 from the germline V gene are MNHEY and SMNVEV (reference sequence). Losses at the gene ends were 0 bases for V and 8 bases for J; bases not matched to a gene: 4. The CDR3 nucleotides read TGTGCCAGCAGTTTATCAGCGGGAGGGGTTCATGAGCAGTTCTTC. Encoded protein: CASSLSAGGVHEQFF.

The V gene is TRBV4-3, the J gene TRBJ2-3; D may correspond to TRBD1 or TRBD2 (6 bases each). The germline CDR1 and CDR2 sequences are LGHNA and YSLEER. This CDR3 comprises 16 residues. V lost 3 bases, J lost 1 base, and 14 bases lay in between. Here the CDR3 DNA reads TGCGCCAGCAGCCACGGAGGGGGAGGAGGCACAGATACGCAGTATTTT. Translation gives CASSHGGGGGTDTQYF.

This clone was counted a few times. The chain carries TRBV7-9 and TRBJ1-5; TRBD1 might be the D (5 bases). V gave up 4 bases and J gave up 4 bases, with 11 bases separating them. This CDR3 region has 14 residues. Germline V lookup: CDR1 SEHNR, CDR2 FQNEAQ (reference sequence). The CDR3 protein is CASSSGRVNQPQHF. CDR3 bases: TGTGCCAGCAGCTCGGGACGGGTGAATCAGCCCCAGCATTTT.

This chain joins TRBV9 and TRBJ2-5; D unresolved. The CDR3 runs to 14 residues. Germline CDR1 SGDLS, CDR2 YYNGEE. With 0 bases removed from V and 1 base from J, the gap between germline ends came to 7 bases. CDR3 nucleotide sequence: TGTGCCAGCAGCGTAGAGGAGATCCAAGAGACCCAGTACTTC. The encoded protein is CASSVEEIQETQYF.

This clone showed up just a few times. The chain recombines TRBV29-1 with TRBJ1-2; D is possibly TRBD1 (5 bases). Germline V lookup: CDR1 SQVTM, CDR2 ANQGSEA. This CDR3 comprises 12 residues. Trimming removed 7 bases from V and 5 bases from J, with 14 bases in between. CDR3 protein: CSAGASGYGYTF. As DNA, the CDR3 is TGCAGCGCCGGGGCCTCGGGATATGGCTACACCTTC. The full variable domain, in which reference TRBV29-1 and TRBJ1-2 provide the parts outside the CDR3, is SAVISQKPSRDICQRGTSLTIQCQVDSQVTMMFWYRQQPGQSLTLIATANQGSEATYESGFVIDKFPISRPNLTFSTLTVSNMSPEDSSIYLCSAGASGYGYTFGSGTRLTVV.

The genes are TRBV11-2 and TRBJ2-6; no clear D. Trimming removed 6 bases at V and 0 bases at J, with 12 bases between. This CDR3 is built from 16 residues. The germline CDR1 and CDR2 sequences are SGHAT and FQNNGV. The CDR3 region has the DNA TGTGCCAGCAGTCGAATGCGGAGCTCTGGGGCCAACGTCCTGACTTTC. This codes for CASSRMRSSGANVLTF.

This clone was picked up one time. This rearrangement joins TRBV6-5 to TRBJ2-1; D possibly corresponds to TRBD2 (6 bases). This CDR3 contains 15 residues. Germline CDR1 is MNHEY and CDR2 is SVGAGI. The V end lost 6 bases, the J end lost 5 bases, and 17 bases lay between the germline ends. The CDR3 here is CASSHLGLRDNEQFF. Written as DNA, the CDR3 is TGTGCCAGCAGCCACCTCGGACTACGAGACAATGAGCAGTTCTTC.

The chain joins TRBV9 to TRBJ2-6; D gene unclear. Trimming took off 1 base at V and 1 base at J, with 3 bases between the two ends. CDR1 SGDLS and CDR2 YYNGEE come from the germline V gene. The CDR3 is 14 amino acids. CDR3 nucleotides: TGTGCCAGCAGCGTAAGGTCTGGGGCCAACGTCCTGACTTTC. This gives the protein CASSVRSGANVLTF. The variable domain in full, completed from reference TRBV9 and TRBJ2-6, reads DSGVTQTPKHLITATGQRVTLRCSPRSGDLSVYWYQQSLDQGLQFLIQYYNGEERAKGNILERFSAQQFPDLHSELNLSSLELGDSALYFCASSVRSGANVLTFGAGSRLTVL.

The chain employs TRBV9 and TRBJ2-7; 13 bases are a match to TRBD2. This CDR3 is built from 15 residues. Trimming removed 4 bases from V and 6 bases from J; junction bases left unmatched: 7. Germline values: CDR1 SGDLS, CDR2 YYNGEE. The CDR3 loop reads CASSLGGLAGFEQYF. In DNA form, the CDR3 reads TGTGCCAGCAGCCTGGGGGGACTAGCGGGATTCGAGCAGTACTTC.

The chain couples TRBV5-1 to TRBJ2-3, with 10 bases identical to TRBD2. After removal of 6 bases from V and 9 bases from J, the junction contained 10 bases not matched to a gene. From germline, CDR1 is SGHRS and CDR2 YFSETQ. The length of the CDR3 is 14 residues. As DNA, the CDR3 is TGCGCCAGCACACTAGCGGGATCTTTCGAAACGCAGTATTTT. It yields the protein CASTLAGSFETQYF.

The chain couples TRBV4-1 to TRBJ2-4; 9 nucleotides line up with TRBD2. Germline loops: CDR1 MGHRA, CDR2 YSYEKL. There are 16 residues in the CDR3. The ends lost 10 bases at V and 0 bases at J; junction bases unmatched: 10. The CDR3 reads CAKTSGPALAKNIQYF. In DNA, the CDR3 is TGCGCCAAGACTAGCGGACCGGCTCTAGCCAAAAACATTCAGTACTTC.

This chain connects TRBV18 to TRBJ2-1; D possibly matches TRBD1 or TRBD2 (6 bases each). Germline V gene data show CDR1 as KGHSH and CDR2 as LQKENI. Trimming shortened V by 0 bases and J by 14 bases, and 14 bases separated the two germline ends. CDR3 length: 13 residues. The CDR3 region has the DNA TGTGCCAGCTCACCACCGGGCAGGGGAGGAGAGTTCTTC. This codes for CASSPPGRGGEFF.

The rearrangement uses TRBV5-6 and TRBJ1-2; weak D call: TRBD1 (5 bases). Between the trimmed V and J ends, which lost 3 bases and 0 bases, there was a span of 9 bases. The germline V gene encodes CDR1 SGHDT and CDR2 YYEEEE. The CDR3 is 14 residues long. The CDR3 DNA follows: TGTGCCAGCAGCTCCAGGGTGGCTAACTATGGCTACACCTTC. It codes for CASSSRVANYGYTF.

The chain has TRBV28 and TRBJ1-2; D remains unclear. The germline V and J ends were trimmed by 4 bases and 2 bases, with 11 bases remaining between them. Germline lookup yields CDR1 MDHEN and CDR2 SYDVKM. This CDR3 spans 14 amino acids. This chain's CDR3 is CASSSSPGNYGYTF. DNA of the CDR3: TGTGCCAGCAGTTCCAGCCCCGGAAACTATGGCTACACCTTC.